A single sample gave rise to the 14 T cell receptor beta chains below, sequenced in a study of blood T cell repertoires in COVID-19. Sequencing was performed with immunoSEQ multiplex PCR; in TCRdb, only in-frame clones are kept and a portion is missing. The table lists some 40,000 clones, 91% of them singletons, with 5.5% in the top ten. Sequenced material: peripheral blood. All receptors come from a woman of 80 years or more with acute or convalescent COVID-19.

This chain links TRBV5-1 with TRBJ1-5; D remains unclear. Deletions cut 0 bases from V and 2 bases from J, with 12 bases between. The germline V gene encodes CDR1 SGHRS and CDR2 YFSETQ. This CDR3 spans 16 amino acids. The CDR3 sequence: CASSLAGEVGNQPQHF. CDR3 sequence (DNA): TGCGCCAGCAGCTTGGCCGGGGAAGTGGGCAATCAGCCCCAGCATTTT.

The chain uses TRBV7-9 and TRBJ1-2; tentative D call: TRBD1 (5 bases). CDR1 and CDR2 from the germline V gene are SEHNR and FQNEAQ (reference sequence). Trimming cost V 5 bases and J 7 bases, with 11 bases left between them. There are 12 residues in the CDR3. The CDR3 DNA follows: TGTGCCAGCAGCCCCTCCAGGGCTGGCTACACCTTC. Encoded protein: CASSPSRAGYTF.

The CDR3 reads CASSLAWGRVTDTQYF. For the CDR3, the DNA is TGTGCCAGCAGCTTAGCGTGGGGGAGGGTCACAGATACGCAGTATTTT. The chain couples TRBV7-6 to TRBJ2-3; TRBD2 matches 7 bases. There are 16 residues in the CDR3. After removal of 0 bases from V and 2 bases from J, the junction contained 5 bases not matched to a gene. Germline assignment: CDR1 SGHVS and CDR2 FNYEAQ.

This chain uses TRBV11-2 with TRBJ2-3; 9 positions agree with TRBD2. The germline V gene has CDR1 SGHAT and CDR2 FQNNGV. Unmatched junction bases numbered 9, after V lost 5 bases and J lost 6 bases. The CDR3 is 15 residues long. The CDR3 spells CASSPSAGGTDTQYF. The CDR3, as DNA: TGTGCCAGCAGCCCGTCCGCGGGGGGGACGGATACGCAGTATTTT.

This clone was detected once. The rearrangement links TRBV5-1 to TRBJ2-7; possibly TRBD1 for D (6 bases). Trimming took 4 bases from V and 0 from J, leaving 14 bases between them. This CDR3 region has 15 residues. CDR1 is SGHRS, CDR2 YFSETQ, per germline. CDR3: CASSDRTSYSYEQYF. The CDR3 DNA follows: TGCGCCAGCAGCGACAGGACTTCCTACTCCTACGAGCAGTACTTC.

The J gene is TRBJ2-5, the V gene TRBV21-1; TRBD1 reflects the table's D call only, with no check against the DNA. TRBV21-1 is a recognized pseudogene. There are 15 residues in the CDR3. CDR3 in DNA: TGTGCCAGCAGCCCCTCATCCGGGACAGAAGAGACCCAGTACTTC. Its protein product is CASSPSSGTEETQYF.

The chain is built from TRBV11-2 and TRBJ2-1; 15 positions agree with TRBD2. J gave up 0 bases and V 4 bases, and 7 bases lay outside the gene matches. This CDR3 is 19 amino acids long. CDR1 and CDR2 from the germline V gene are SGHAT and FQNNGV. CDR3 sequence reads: CASSSPGLAGGGSYNEQFF. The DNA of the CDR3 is TGTGCCAGCAGCTCCCCGGGACTAGCGGGGGGCGGCTCCTACAATGAGCAGTTCTTC.

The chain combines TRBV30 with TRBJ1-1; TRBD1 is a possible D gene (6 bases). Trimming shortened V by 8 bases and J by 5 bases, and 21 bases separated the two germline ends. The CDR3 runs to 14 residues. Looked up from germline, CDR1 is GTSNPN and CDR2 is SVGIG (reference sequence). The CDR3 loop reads CALVPGGRETEAFF. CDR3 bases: TGTGCCCTTGTGCCGGGGGGCCGAGAGACTGAAGCTTTCTTT.

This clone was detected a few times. As DNA, the CDR3 is TGTGCCAGCAGCGGCAGGACTGGAAACACCATATATTTT. Its translation: CASSGRTGNTIYF. The chain joins TRBV9 to TRBJ1-3, with D unresolved. V lost 3 bases, J lost 2 bases, and 6 bases lay in between. Germline V gene data show CDR1 as SGDLS and CDR2 as YYNGEE. This CDR3 region has 13 residues.

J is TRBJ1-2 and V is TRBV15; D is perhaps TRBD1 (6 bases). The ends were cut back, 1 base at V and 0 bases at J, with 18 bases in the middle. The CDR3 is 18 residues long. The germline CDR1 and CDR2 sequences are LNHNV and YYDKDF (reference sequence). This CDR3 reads CATSRVAGARRTNYGYTF. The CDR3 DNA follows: TGTGCCACCAGCAGAGTGGCAGGGGCCAGGCGTACTAACTATGGCTACACCTTC.

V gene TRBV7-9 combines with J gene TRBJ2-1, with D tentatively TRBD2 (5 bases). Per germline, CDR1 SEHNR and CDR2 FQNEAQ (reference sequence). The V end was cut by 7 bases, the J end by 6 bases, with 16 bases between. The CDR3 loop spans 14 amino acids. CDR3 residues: CASINSGLINEQFF. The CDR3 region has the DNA TGTGCCAGCATAAATTCAGGACTCATCAATGAGCAGTTCTTC.

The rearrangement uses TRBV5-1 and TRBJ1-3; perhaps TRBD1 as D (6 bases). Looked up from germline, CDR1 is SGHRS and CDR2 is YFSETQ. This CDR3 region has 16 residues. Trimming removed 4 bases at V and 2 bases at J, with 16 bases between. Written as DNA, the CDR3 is TGCGCCAGCAGCCTCGCAACACAGGGAGCTGGAAACACCATATATTTT. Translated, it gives CASSLATQGAGNTIYF.

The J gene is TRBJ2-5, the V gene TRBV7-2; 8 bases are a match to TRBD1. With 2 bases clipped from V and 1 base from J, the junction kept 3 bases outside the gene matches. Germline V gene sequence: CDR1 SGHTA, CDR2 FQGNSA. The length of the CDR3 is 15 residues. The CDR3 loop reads CASSLYGTGQETQYF. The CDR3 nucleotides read TGTGCCAGCAGCTTATACGGGACAGGCCAAGAGACCCAGTACTTC.

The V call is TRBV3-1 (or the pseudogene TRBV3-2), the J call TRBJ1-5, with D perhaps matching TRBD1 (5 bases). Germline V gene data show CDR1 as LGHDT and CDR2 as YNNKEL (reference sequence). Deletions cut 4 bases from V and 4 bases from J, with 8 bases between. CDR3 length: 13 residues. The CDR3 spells CASSPGVNQPQHF. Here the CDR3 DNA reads TGTGCCAGCAGCCCGGGGGTGAATCAGCCCCAGCATTTT.